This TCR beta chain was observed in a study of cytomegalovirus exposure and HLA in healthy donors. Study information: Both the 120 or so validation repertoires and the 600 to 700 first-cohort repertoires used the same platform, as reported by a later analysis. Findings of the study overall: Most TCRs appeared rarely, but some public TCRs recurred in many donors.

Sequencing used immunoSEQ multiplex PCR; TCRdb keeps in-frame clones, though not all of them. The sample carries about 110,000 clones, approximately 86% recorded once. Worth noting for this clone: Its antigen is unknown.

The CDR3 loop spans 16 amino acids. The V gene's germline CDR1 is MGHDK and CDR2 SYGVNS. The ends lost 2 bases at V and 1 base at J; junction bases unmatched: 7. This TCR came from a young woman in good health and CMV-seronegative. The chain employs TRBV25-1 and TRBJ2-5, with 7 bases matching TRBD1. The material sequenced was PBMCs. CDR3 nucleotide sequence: TGTGCCAGCAGTGAAGGGACAGCAACTGCCCAAGAGACCCAGTACTTC. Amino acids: CASSEGTATAQETQYF.